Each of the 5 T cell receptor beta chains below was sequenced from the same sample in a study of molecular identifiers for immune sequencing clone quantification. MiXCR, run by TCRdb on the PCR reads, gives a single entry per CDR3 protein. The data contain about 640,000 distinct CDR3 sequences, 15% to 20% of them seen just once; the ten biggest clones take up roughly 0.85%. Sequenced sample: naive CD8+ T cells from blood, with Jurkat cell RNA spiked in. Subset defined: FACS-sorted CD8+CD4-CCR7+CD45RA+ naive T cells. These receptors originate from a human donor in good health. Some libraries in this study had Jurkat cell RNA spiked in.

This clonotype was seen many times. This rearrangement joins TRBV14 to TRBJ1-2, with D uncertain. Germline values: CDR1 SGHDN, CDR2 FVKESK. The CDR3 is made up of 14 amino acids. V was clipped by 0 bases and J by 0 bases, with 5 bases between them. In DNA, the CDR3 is TGTGCCAGCAGCCAAGATCACGCTAACTATGGCTACACCTTC. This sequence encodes CASSQDHANYGYTF.

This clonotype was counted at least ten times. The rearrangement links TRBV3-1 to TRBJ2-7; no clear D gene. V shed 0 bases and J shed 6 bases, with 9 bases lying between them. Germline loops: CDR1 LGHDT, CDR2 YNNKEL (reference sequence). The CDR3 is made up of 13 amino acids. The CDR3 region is CASSQEPDLEQYF. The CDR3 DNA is TGTGCCAGCAGCCAAGAGCCGGACCTCGAGCAGTACTTC.

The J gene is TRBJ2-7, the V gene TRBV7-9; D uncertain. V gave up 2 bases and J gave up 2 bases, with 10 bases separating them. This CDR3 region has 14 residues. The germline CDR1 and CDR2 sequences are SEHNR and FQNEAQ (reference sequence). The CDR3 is CASSLQDKPYEQYF. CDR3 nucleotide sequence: TGTGCCAGCAGCTTACAAGACAAGCCCTACGAGCAGTACTTC. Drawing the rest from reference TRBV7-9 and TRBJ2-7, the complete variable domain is DTGVSQNPRHKITKRGQNVTFRCDPISEHNRLYWYRQTLGQGPEFLTYFQNEAQLEKSRLLSDRFSAERPKGSFSTLEIQRTEQGDSAMYLCASSLQDKPYEQYFGPGTRLTVT.

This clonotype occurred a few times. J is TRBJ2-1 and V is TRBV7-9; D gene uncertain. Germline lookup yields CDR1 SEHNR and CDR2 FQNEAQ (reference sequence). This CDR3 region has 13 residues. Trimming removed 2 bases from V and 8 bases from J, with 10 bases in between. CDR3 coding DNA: TGTGCCAGCAGCTTAATGGGTCTGGATGAGCAGTTCTTC. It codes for CASSLMGLDEQFF.

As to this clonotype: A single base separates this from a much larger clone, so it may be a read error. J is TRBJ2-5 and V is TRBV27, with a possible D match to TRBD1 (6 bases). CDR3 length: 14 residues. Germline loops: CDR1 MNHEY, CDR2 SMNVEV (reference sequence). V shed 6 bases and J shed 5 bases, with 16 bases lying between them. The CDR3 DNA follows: TGTGCCAGCAGCCCGACAGGCCTTGCCGAGACCCAGTACTTC. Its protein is CASSPTGLAETQYF.